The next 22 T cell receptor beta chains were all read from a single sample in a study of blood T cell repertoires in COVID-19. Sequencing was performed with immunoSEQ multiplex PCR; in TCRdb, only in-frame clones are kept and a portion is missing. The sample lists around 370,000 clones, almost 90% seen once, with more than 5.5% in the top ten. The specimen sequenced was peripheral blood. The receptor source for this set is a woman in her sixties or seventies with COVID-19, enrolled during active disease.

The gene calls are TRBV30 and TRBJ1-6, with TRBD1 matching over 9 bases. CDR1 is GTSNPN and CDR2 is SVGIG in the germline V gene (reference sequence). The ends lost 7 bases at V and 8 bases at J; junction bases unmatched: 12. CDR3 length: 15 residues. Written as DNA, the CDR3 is TGTGCCTCGCAAGGGACGGGACAGGGTCATTCACCCCTCCACTTT. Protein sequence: CASQGTGQGHSPLHF.

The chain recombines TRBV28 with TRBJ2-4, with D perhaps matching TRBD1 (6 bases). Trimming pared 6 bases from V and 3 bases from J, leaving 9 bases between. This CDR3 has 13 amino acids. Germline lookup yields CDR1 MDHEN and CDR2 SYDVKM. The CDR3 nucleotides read TGTGCCAGCAGGGACAGTTTCAAAAACATTCAGTACTTC. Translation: CASRDSFKNIQYF.

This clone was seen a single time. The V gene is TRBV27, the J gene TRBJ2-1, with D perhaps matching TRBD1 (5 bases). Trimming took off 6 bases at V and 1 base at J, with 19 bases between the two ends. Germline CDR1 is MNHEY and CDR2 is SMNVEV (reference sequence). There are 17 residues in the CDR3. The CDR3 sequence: CASREPRAGKSYNEQFF. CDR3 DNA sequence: TGTGCCAGCAGGGAACCGAGAGCAGGGAAGTCCTACAATGAGCAGTTCTTC.

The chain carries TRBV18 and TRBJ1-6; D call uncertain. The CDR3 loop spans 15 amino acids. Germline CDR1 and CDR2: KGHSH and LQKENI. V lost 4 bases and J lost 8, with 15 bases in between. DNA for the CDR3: TGTGCCAGCTCACACCGTCGAGAGGGTGATTCACCCCTCCACTTT. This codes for CASSHRREGDSPLHF.

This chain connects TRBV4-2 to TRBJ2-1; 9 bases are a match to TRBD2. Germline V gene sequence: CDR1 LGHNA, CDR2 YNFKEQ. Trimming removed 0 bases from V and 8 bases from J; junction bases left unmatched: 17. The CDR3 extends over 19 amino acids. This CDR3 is CASSQDLTSGIPGVDEQFF. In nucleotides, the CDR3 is TGTGCCAGCAGCCAAGATTTGACTAGCGGCATACCGGGAGTCGATGAGCAGTTCTTC.

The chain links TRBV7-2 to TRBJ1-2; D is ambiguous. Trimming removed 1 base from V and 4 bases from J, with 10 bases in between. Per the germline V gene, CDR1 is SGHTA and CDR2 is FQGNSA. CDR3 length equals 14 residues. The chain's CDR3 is CASSLDPPGYGYTF. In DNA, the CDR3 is TGTGCCAGCAGCTTAGACCCTCCCGGCTATGGCTACACCTTC.

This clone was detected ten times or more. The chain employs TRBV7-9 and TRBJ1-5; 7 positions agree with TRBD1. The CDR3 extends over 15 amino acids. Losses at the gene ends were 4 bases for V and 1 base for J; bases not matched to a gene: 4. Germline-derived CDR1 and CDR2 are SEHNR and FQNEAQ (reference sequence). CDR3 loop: CASSSGQNSNQPQHF. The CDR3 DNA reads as TGTGCCAGCAGCTCGGGACAGAACAGCAATCAGCCCCAGCATTTT.

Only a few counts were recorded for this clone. Written as DNA, the CDR3 is TGCGCCAGCAGCTTTTCCAGTGCCTACGAGCAGTACTTC. Protein sequence: CASSFSSAYEQYF. V and J are TRBV5-1 and TRBJ2-7, with no clear D. Trimming shortened V by 2 bases and J by 2 bases, and 8 bases separated the two germline ends. Germline V gene sequence: CDR1 SGHRS, CDR2 YFSETQ. The CDR3 contains 13 residues.

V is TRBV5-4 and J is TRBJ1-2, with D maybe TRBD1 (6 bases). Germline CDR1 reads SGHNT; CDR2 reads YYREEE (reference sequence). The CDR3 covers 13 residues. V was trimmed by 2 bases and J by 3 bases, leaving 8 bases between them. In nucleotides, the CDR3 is TGTGCCAGCAGCTTACAGGGAGACTATGGCTACACCTTC. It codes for CASSLQGDYGYTF.

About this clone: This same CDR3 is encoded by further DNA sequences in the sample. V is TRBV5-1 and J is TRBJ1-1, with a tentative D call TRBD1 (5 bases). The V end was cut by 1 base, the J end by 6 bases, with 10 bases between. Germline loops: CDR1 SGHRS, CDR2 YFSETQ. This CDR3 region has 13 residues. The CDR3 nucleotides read TGCGCCAGCAGCTTGAGGGAAGGGGCTGAAGCTTTCTTT. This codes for CASSLREGAEAFF. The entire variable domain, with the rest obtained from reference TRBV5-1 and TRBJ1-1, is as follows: KAGVTQTPRYLIKTRGQQVTLSCSPISGHRSVSWYQQTPGQGLQFLFEYFSETQRNKGNFPGRFSGRQFSNSRSEMNVSTLELGDSALYLCASSLREGAEAFFGQGTRLTVV.

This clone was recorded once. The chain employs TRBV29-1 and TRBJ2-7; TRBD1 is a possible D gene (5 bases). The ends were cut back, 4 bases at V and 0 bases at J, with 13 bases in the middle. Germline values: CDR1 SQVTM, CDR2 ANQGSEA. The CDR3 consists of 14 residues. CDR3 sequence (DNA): TGCAGCGTTGGGGGCCGGGCGGCCTCCTACGAGCAGTACTTC. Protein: CSVGGRAASYEQYF.

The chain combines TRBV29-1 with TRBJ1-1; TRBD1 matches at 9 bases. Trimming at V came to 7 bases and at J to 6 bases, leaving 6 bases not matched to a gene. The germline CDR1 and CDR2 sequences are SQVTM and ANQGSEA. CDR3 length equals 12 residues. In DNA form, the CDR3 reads TGCAGCGCGGACAGGGGAAACTCTGAAGCTTTCTTT. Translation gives CSADRGNSEAFF.

CDR3 protein: CASSREAWGYTF. In DNA, the CDR3 is TGTGCCAGCAGCCGAGAGGCATGGGGCTACACCTTC. This rearrangement joins TRBV12-3 or TRBV12-4 to TRBJ1-2; no definite D call. V lost 6 bases and J lost 8, with 13 bases in between. This CDR3 has 12 residues.

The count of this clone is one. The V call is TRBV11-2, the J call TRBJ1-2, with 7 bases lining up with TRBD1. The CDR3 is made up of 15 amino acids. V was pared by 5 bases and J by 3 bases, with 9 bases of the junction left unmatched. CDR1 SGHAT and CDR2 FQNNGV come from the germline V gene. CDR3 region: CASSPIRGPYYGYTF. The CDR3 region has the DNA TGTGCCAGCAGCCCAATAAGGGGGCCCTACTATGGCTACACCTTC.

The CDR3 bases are TGTGCCAGCAGCATTCTAGCGGGGGGTCCCCCTACGCAGTATTTT. Amino acids: CASSILAGGPPTQYF. V is TRBV7-9 and J is TRBJ2-3; 11 nucleotides line up with TRBD2. This CDR3 contains 15 residues. Germline lookup yields CDR1 SEHNR and CDR2 FQNEAQ (reference sequence). V dropped 5 bases and J dropped 8; count of bases not matched to a gene: 9.

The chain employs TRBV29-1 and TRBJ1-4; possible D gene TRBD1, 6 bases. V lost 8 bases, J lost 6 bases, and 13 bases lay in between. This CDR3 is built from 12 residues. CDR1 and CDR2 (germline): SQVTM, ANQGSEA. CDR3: CSSRTEDEKLFF. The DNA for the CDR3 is TGCAGCTCCCGGACAGAAGATGAAAAACTGTTTTTT.

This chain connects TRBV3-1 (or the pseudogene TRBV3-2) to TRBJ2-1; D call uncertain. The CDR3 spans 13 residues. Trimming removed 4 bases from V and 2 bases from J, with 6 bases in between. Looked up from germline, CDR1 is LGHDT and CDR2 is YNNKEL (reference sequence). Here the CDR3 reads CASSPTPYNEQFF. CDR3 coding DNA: TGTGCCAGCAGCCCTACGCCCTACAATGAGCAGTTCTTC.

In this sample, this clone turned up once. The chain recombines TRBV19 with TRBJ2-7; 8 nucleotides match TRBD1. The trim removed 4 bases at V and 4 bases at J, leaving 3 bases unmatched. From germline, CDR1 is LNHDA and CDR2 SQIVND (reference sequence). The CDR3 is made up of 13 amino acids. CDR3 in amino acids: CASSTGTGYEQYF. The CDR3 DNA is TGTGCCAGTAGTACAGGGACAGGTTACGAGCAGTACTTC.

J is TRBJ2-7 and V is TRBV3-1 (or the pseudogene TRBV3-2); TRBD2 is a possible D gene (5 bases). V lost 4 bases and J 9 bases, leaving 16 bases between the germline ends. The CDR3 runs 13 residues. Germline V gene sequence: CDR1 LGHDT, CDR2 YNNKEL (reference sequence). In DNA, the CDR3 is TGTGCCAGCAGCCTGCATGGACTTGGACTGCAGTACTTC. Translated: CASSLHGLGLQYF.

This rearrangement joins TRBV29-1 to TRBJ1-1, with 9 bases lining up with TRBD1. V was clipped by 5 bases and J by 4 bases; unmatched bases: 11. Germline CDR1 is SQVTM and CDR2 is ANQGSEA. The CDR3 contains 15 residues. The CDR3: CSVSDRGSFSTEAFF. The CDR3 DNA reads TGCAGCGTTTCGGACAGGGGTAGTTTTTCCACTGAAGCTTTCTTT.

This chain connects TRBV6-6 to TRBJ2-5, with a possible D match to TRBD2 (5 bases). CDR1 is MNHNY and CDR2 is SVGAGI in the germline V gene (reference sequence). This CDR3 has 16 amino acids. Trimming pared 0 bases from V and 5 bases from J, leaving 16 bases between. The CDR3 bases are TGTGCCAGCAGTTACTCGGTGGAGGAGCGGCCGGAGACCCAGTACTTC. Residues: CASSYSVEERPETQYF.

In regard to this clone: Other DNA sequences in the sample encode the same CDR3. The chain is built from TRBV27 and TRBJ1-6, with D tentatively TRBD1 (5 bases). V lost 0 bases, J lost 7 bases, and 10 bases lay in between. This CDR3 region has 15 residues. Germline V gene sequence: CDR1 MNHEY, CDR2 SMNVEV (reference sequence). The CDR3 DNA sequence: TGTGCCAGCAGTTTATCCGGGAGGGGAAATTCACCCCTCCACTTT. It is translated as CASSLSGRGNSPLHF.